This TCR beta chain was captured by sequencing in a study of blood T cell repertoires in COVID-19. Overall study: Nucleic acid was either cDNA or gDNA, and it came from T cells, B-cell-depleted T cells, or PBMCs.

Using immunoSEQ multiplex PCR, the repertoire was profiled, and TCRdb retains in-frame clones only, with some absent. The sample has hundreds of thousands of clones; 70% to 90% are singletons. The CDR3 spans 15 residues. The germline V gene has CDR1 LNHDA and CDR2 SQIVND (reference sequence). Trimming took 5 bases from V and 1 from J; bases not matched to a gene: 2. J is TRBJ2-5 and V is TRBV19; TRBD2 aligns across 12 bases. The TCR sequence derives from a woman in her 30s who had recovered from COVID-19. Sequencing was carried out using peripheral blood. CDR3 sequence: CASSGLAGFQETQYF. The DNA for the CDR3 is TGTGCCAGTAGTGGACTAGCGGGGTTCCAAGAGACCCAGTACTTC.